There are many counts of the clone carrying this TCR beta chain. Its antigen is not identified. Trimming shortened V by 5 bases and J by 0 bases, and 21 bases separated the two germline ends. This CDR3 comprises 18 residues. Germline lookup yields CDR1 SGHTA and CDR2 FQGNSA. Amplification yielded TCR beta CDR3 regions, with RNA transcripts as the source. HTBI primers drove first-round RT-PCR of the TCR CDR3. TCRdb re-analysed the multiplex PCR reads in MiXCR, keeping a single row per CDR3 protein. The sample has some 650,000 distinct CDR3 sequences, roughly 16% seen once. The sample belongs to a study of T cells in Graves' hyperthyroidism and ophthalmopathy. Across the study: Sampling of peripheral blood happened at initial diagnosis, prior to any treatment. Broader study findings: Researchers found most expanded thyroid clonotypes above 0.001 in blood as well.

This chain connects TRBV7-2 to TRBJ2-3, with D tentatively TRBD2 (6 bases). The TCR comes from a woman between 40 and 55 years old with Graves' ophthalmopathy. The sequenced sample was blood. The CDR3 nucleotides read TGTGCCAGCAGCATGCGATATTACCGGGACTCAAGCACAGATACGCAGTATTTT. Translated, it gives CASSMRYYRDSSTDTQYF.